This is a list of T cell receptor beta chains from one sample in a study of cytomegalovirus exposure and HLA in healthy donors. Repertoires were generated with immunoSEQ multiplex PCR, while TCRdb's copy carries only in-frame clones and drops some. Among 100,000 to 150,000 clones listed, about 88% were seen once. Source material: PBMCs. These TCRs come from a woman aged 18-29 years in good health and CMV-seronegative. The CDR3 runs from the conserved cysteine through the conserved F or W. The order of the fields is V gene, clone size, D gene, J gene, CDR3 protein, CDR3 DNA. D genes are given only for firm matches. Clone size is given for some rows only: seen once, a few or many times, or a class if the clone is expanded.

V: TRBV4-2
size: .
D: .
J: TRBJ1-4
CDR3: CASSQDRRGYGEKLFF
DNA: TGTGCCAGCAGCCAAGATAGGCGGGGTTATGGGGAAAAACTGTTTTTT

V: TRBV19
size: .
D: .
J: TRBJ1-1
CDR3: CASSISVNTEAFF
DNA: TGTGCCAGTAGTATAAGCGTGAACACTGAAGCTTTCTTT

V: TRBV7-9
size: .
D: .
J: TRBJ1-6
CDR3: CASRHPGSYNSPLHF
DNA: TGTGCCAGCAGGCATCCAGGCTCCTATAATTCACCCCTCCACTTT

V: TRBV27
size: .
D: .
J: TRBJ2-7
CDR3: CASSLFLGRGTYEQYF
DNA: TGTGCCAGCAGTTTATTTCTCGGCAGGGGAACCTACGAGCAGTACTTC

V: TRBV19
size: .
D: TRBD1
J: TRBJ1-6
CDR3: CASEYGTGVDSPLHF
DNA: TGTGCCAGCGAATACGGGACAGGGGTTGACTCACCCCTCCACTTT

V: TRBV15
size: .
D: .
J: TRBJ1-1
CDR3: CATSRGGHLNTEAFF
DNA: TGTGCCACCAGCAGAGGGGGACACCTCAACACTGAAGCTTTCTTT

V: TRBV9
size: .
D: .
J: TRBJ1-6
CDR3: CASSSAGSGISPLHF
DNA: TGTGCCAGCAGTTCCGCAGGGTCCGGAATTTCACCCCTCCACTTT

V: TRBV6-5
size: few
D: .
J: TRBJ2-7
CDR3: CASSYSGTGMYEQYF
DNA: TGTGCCAGCAGTTACTCGGGAACGGGGATGTACGAGCAGTACTTC

V: TRBV5-5
size: .
D: TRBD2
J: TRBJ2-2
CDR3: CASSTRAGLAGGNTGELFF
DNA: TGTGCCAGCAGCACCCGGGCCGGACTAGCGGGGGGAAACACCGGGGAGCTGTTTTTT

V: TRBV18
size: .
D: .
J: TRBJ2-3
CDR3: CASSPPGQPDTQYF
DNA: TGTGCCAGCTCACCACCGGGACAACCAGATACGCAGTATTTT

V: TRBV5-6
size: .
D: .
J: TRBJ1-2
CDR3: CASSSTPGFDYGYTF
DNA: TGTGCCAGCAGCTCGACGCCAGGGTTCGACTATGGCTACACCTTC

V: TRBV18
size: .
D: TRBD1
J: TRBJ1-1
CDR3: CASSPPGQMNTEAFF
DNA: TGTGCCAGCTCACCACCGGGACAGATGAACACTGAAGCTTTCTTT

V: TRBV7-7
size: .
D: .
J: TRBJ2-1
CDR3: CASSRGRGINEQFF
DNA: TGTGCTAGCAGCCGAGGACGGGGAATCAATGAGCAGTTCTTC

V: TRBV4-1
size: .
D: .
J: TRBJ1-1
CDR3: CASSQAPDSPNTEAFF
DNA: TGCGCCAGCAGCCAAGCCCCGGACAGCCCGAACACTGAAGCTTTCTTT

V: TRBV9
size: .
D: .
J: TRBJ2-7
CDR3: CASSVSAGASYEQYF
DNA: TGTGCCAGCAGCGTAAGTGCGGGGGCCTCCTACGAGCAGTACTTC

V: TRBV9
size: .
D: TRBD2
J: TRBJ2-3
CDR3: CASSETPAGAPTDTQYF
DNA: TGTGCCAGCAGCGAGACGCCAGCGGGGGCGCCCACAGATACGCAGTATTTT

V: TRBV2
size: .
D: .
J: TRBJ1-1
CDR3: CASSFVIGAGTEAFF
DNA: TGTGCCAGCAGTTTTGTTATAGGGGCCGGGACTGAAGCTTTCTTT

V: TRBV27
size: once
D: TRBD1
J: TRBJ1-5
CDR3: CASSLPTGGVMETDRNQPQHF
DNA: TGTGCCAGCAGTTTGCCCACAGGGGGCGTGATGGAGACGGACAGGAATCAGCCCCAGCATTTT

V: TRBV2
size: once
D: .
J: TRBJ2-7
CDR3: CASNLAPASYEQYF
DNA: TGTGCCAGCAACTTAGCTCCCGCCAGCTACGAGCAGTACTTC

V: TRBV19
size: .
D: .
J: TRBJ2-7
CDR3: CASSLSRASYEQYF
DNA: TGTGCCAGTAGTCTTAGCAGGGCCTCCTACGAGCAGTACTTC

V: TRBV6-5
size: .
D: .
J: TRBJ2-3
CDR3: CASSYLTPFTGTQYF
DNA: TGTGCCAGCAGTTACCTCACCCCGTTTACTGGTACGCAGTATTTT

V: TRBV2
size: once
D: .
J: TRBJ2-7
CDR3: CASSEPESSYEQYF
DNA: TGTGCCAGCAGTGAGCCGGAGAGCTCCTACGAGCAGTACTTC

V: TRBV27
size: .
D: TRBD1
J: TRBJ2-7
CDR3: CASSLSGGASPYEQYF
DNA: TGTGCCAGCAGTTTATCAGGGGGCGCTTCTCCCTACGAGCAGTACTTC

V: TRBV2
size: .
D: .
J: TRBJ2-5
CDR3: CASSAGLAVETQYF
DNA: TGTGCCAGCAGTGCGGGTCTAGCCGTGGAGACCCAGTACTTC

V: TRBV7-9
size: .
D: .
J: TRBJ1-1
CDR3: CASSLFSGKEAFF
DNA: TGTGCCAGCAGCTTATTCTCGGGGAAAGAAGCTTTCTTT

V: TRBV5-1
size: once
D: TRBD2
J: TRBJ2-5
CDR3: CASSLGVAGYQETQYF
DNA: TGCGCCAGCAGCTTGGGGGTAGCGGGGTACCAAGAGACCCAGTACTTC

V: TRBV25-1
size: .
D: .
J: TRBJ1-2
CDR3: CASSELGQLYGYTF
DNA: TGTGCCAGCAGTGAATTAGGACAGCTCTATGGCTACACCTTC

V: TRBV19
size: once
D: TRBD1
J: TRBJ2-3
CDR3: CASKPRDRRTDTQYF
DNA: TGTGCCAGTAAGCCCCGGGACAGGCGGACAGATACGCAGTATTTT

V: TRBV7-9
size: .
D: TRBD1
J: TRBJ1-2
CDR3: CASSRDRGLPDYGYTF
DNA: TGTGCCAGCAGCCGGGACAGGGGGCTACCCGACTATGGCTACACCTTC

V: TRBV19
size: .
D: .
J: TRBJ2-7
CDR3: CASSQTGSPEGQYF
DNA: TGTGCCAGTAGTCAAACAGGGTCCCCCGAAGGGCAGTACTTC

V: TRBV4-1
size: few
D: .
J: TRBJ1-1
CDR3: CASKPNTGDTEAFF
DNA: TGCGCCAGCAAGCCAAACACGGGGGACACTGAAGCTTTCTTT

V: TRBV2
size: .
D: TRBD2
J: TRBJ2-2
CDR3: CASSVWATSGGGELFF
DNA: TGTGCCAGCAGTGTTTGGGCGACTAGCGGCGGCGGGGAGCTGTTTTTT

V: TRBV18
size: .
D: TRBD2
J: TRBJ2-5
CDR3: CASSARSGGQETQYF
DNA: TGTGCCAGCTCTGCTCGTAGCGGGGGGCAAGAGACCCAGTACTTC

V: TRBV10-3
size: .
D: .
J: TRBJ2-3
CDR3: CAISPQDTQYF
DNA: TGTGCCATCAGCCCACAGGATACGCAGTATTTT

V: TRBV29-1
size: .
D: .
J: TRBJ1-1
CDR3: CSAEKVLATEAFF
DNA: TGCAGCGCCGAAAAGGTCTTAGCGACTGAAGCTTTCTTT

V: TRBV13
size: .
D: .
J: TRBJ2-7
CDR3: CASSLGPLGGSYEQYF
DNA: TGTGCCAGCAGCTTAGGCCCTCTAGGAGGATCCTACGAGCAGTACTTC

V: TRBV5-6
size: .
D: .
J: TRBJ1-4
CDR3: CASSLTGRGNFYEKLFF
DNA: TGTGCCAGCAGCTTGACCGGACGCGGGAATTTCTATGAAAAACTGTTTTTT

V: TRBV29-1
size: .
D: TRBD1
J: TRBJ2-2
CDR3: CSVRGDRGSNTGELFF
DNA: TGCAGCGTGCGTGGGGACAGGGGGTCGAACACCGGGGAGCTGTTTTTT

V: TRBV11-2
size: .
D: .
J: TRBJ2-3
CDR3: CASSLSAGSQYF
DNA: TGTGCCAGCAGCTTATCCGCAGGGTCGCAGTATTTT

V: TRBV6-1
size: .
D: TRBD1
J: TRBJ2-5
CDR3: CASRKTGGETQYF
DNA: TGTGCCAGCCGGAAAACAGGGGGAGAGACCCAGTACTTC

V: TRBV6-1
size: .
D: TRBD2
J: TRBJ2-3
CDR3: CASSWAGGTDTQYF
DNA: TGTGCCAGCAGTTGGGCGGGGGGCACAGATACGCAGTATTTT

V: TRBV6-1
size: .
D: .
J: TRBJ1-5
CDR3: CASSETPVFNQPQHF
DNA: TGTGCCAGCAGTGAAACCCCGGTCTTCAATCAGCCCCAGCATTTT

V: TRBV25-1
size: .
D: .
J: TRBJ1-6
CDR3: CASSEYSRGSYNSPLHF
DNA: TGTGCCAGCAGTGAATATAGCAGGGGCTCCTATAATTCACCCCTCCACTTT

V: TRBV15
size: .
D: .
J: TRBJ1-4
CDR3: CATSNDREKLFF
DNA: TGTGCCACCAGCAATGACAGAGAAAAACTGTTTTTT

V: TRBV7-2
size: .
D: .
J: TRBJ2-7
CDR3: CASSLMADPSYEQYF
DNA: TGTGCCAGCAGCTTAATGGCAGATCCCTCCTACGAGCAGTACTTC

V: TRBV6-5
size: few
D: TRBD1
J: TRBJ1-1
CDR3: CASSLVLGGSEAFF
DNA: TGTGCCAGCAGCCTAGTCCTAGGGGGCTCTGAAGCTTTCTTT

V: TRBV2
size: .
D: TRBD1
J: TRBJ2-7
CDR3: CASSDGTGDYEQYF
DNA: TGTGCCAGCAGTGACGGGACAGGGGACTACGAGCAGTACTTC